A single T cell receptor (beta chain) is shown here with its context. Its cognate antigen is unknown. For the second PCR, which ran for roughly 6 to 12 cycles, a sample-barcoded 5' primer and a J-beta primer mix were used. TCRdb passed the 5' RACE reads through MiXCR, listing each CDR3 protein once. The sample consists of about 730,000 distinct CDR3 sequences, roughly 45% of them appearing once. The data belong to a study of blood T cells in healthy people across ages. General study points: Diversity figures derived from one million T cells were judged to underestimate the true value. Since the PBMCs were unsorted, naive and antigen-experienced cells could not be conclusively compared. A roughly linear age-dependent decrease characterized TCR beta diversity per million T cells.

Peripheral blood from each donor was collected in a volume of 9.5 to 10 milliliters. Germline CDR1 is SGHVS and CDR2 is FNYEAQ. The CDR3 is 15 amino acids. The V gene end was trimmed by 5 bases and the J gene end by 1 base; junction bases not matched to a gene: 6. The V gene is TRBV7-6, the J gene TRBJ2-3; 7 bases are a match to TRBD2. The sample was blood. The clonotype was recovered from an older woman in good health. CDR3 coding DNA: TGTGCCAGCAGCCCATCTAGCGGAGGCACAGATACGCAGTATTTT. This gives the protein CASSPSSGGTDTQYF.